The 27 T cell receptor beta chains given below trace back to one sample, sequenced in a study of Graves' ophthalmopathy and Graves' hyperthyroidism. Amplification of the TCR beta CDR3 regions used RNA transcripts (as template). The first round was an RT-PCR with HTBI primers, and the second round was a multiplex PCR. TCRdb used MiXCR to reprocess the multiplex PCR reads, holding one entry per CDR3 protein. This sample has a few hundred thousand distinct CDR3 sequences; 15% to 20% occur once, and the top ten carry 2.4%. Input material: peripheral blood. All receptors come from an adult woman with stable Graves' hyperthyroidism.

As to this clonotype: The conserved final phenylalanine or tryptophan is absent from the CDR3, which likely points to a read error. The J gene is TRBJ2-3, the V gene TRBV12-3 or TRBV12-4; D unresolved. This CDR3 is built from 14 residues. V dropped 5 bases and J dropped 11 bases, with 20 bases sitting between them. In DNA form, the CDR3 reads TGTGCCAGCAGTCTACACCCGGCCGCCTATTGGCAGTATTGT. Translation gives CASSLHPAAYWQYC.

This clonotype was recorded a few times. A read error is possible here, since a much larger clone lies one base away. The limits of the CDR3 on the DNA are not certain, so only TCRdb's listed CDR3 is given. The J gene is TRBJ2-7, the V gene TRBV29-1; the table's D call, TRBD1, was not checked against the DNA. Germline CDR1 and CDR2: SQVTM and ANQGSEA. The CDR3 is 13 residues long, counting both termini. CDR3 amino acids: CSVRGRPSYEQYV.

This clonotype appeared many times. V gene TRBV28 combines with J gene TRBJ2-7; unclear D gene. Germline V lookup: CDR1 MDHEN, CDR2 SYDVKM. This CDR3 region has 14 residues. Trimming stripped 5 bases from V and 3 bases from J, with 14 bases between. The CDR3 spells CASSPGPPGYEQYF. In DNA, the CDR3 is TGTGCCAGCAGTCCCGGACCGCCTGGCTACGAGCAGTACTTC.

This clonotype was counted ten times or more. This chain links TRBV19 with TRBJ2-2, with 7 positions matching TRBD1. The CDR3 is 15 residues long. V lost 5 bases and J lost 4; bases outside the gene matches: 7. Germline loops: CDR1 LNHDA, CDR2 SQIVND (reference sequence). The CDR3 loop reads CASSGTGTVTGELFF. The CDR3 DNA reads as TGTGCCAGTAGTGGAACCGGGACAGTCACCGGGGAGCTGTTTTTT.

V usage is TRBV12-3 or TRBV12-4 and J usage is TRBJ1-1; perhaps TRBD1 as D (5 bases). V gave up 4 bases and J gave up 0 bases, with 15 bases separating them. The CDR3 sequence is 16 residues long. The CDR3 DNA sequence: TGTGCCAGCAGTTCCCCGGACACGACATTGAACACTGAAGCTTTCTTT. It specifies CASSSPDTTLNTEAFF.

This clonotype was recorded many times. The V gene is TRBV27, the J gene TRBJ1-5; D not resolved. Trimming pared 4 bases from V and 2 bases from J, leaving 12 bases between. Germline V lookup: CDR1 MNHEY, CDR2 SMNVEV (reference sequence). This CDR3 is 15 amino acids long. Written as DNA, the CDR3 is TGTGCCAGCAGTTCGTTCCGGGCGGGCAATCAGCCCCAGCATTTT. Translation gives CASSSFRAGNQPQHF.

In this sample, this clonotype turned up many times. V usage is TRBV12-3 or TRBV12-4 and J usage is TRBJ2-5; 11 nucleotides agree with TRBD2. The junction had 5 bases not matched to a gene; V was cut back by 3 bases and J by 5 bases. This CDR3 is built from 15 residues. The CDR3 coding sequence is TGTGCCAGCAGTTTGAGTAGCGGGAGGGTGGAGACCCAGTACTTC. It specifies CASSLSSGRVETQYF.

The sample holds many counts of this clonotype. The chain links TRBV11-2 to TRBJ1-1, with D possibly being TRBD1 (6 bases). The V end was cut by 5 bases, the J end by 14 bases, with 15 bases between. Germline V gene data show CDR1 as SGHAT and CDR2 as FQNNGV. This CDR3 contains 11 residues. The CDR3 here is CASSLGGSTFF. The CDR3 DNA reads TGTGCCAGCAGCCTAGGGGGAAGTACCTTCTTT.

The chain recombines TRBV6-2 or TRBV6-3 with TRBJ2-7, with 7 bases lining up with TRBD1. Germline assignment: CDR1 MNHEY and CDR2 SVGEGT. V was clipped by 5 bases and J by 2 bases; unmatched bases: 24. There are 20 residues in the CDR3. The CDR3 spells CASSTDYPPSRQGLTYEQYF. The CDR3 DNA follows: TGTGCCAGCAGTACCGACTACCCCCCCTCACGACAGGGTTTGACCTACGAGCAGTACTTC.

In its sample, this clonotype was seen many times. V usage is TRBV7-2 and J usage is TRBJ2-5, with 7 bases aligning to TRBD1. The CDR3 is 12 residues long. Germline CDR1 SGHTA, CDR2 FQGNSA. Losses at the gene ends were 4 bases for V and 7 bases for J; bases not matched to a gene: 3. This chain's CDR3 is CASSYAGGTQYF. The CDR3 nucleotides are TGTGCCAGCAGCTACGCAGGGGGGACCCAGTACTTC.

This clonotype appeared many times. The genes are TRBV7-2 and TRBJ1-2, with D possibly matching TRBD1 (5 bases). V lost 1 base and J 8 bases, leaving 14 bases between the germline ends. The CDR3 consists of 14 residues. Germline CDR1 reads SGHTA; CDR2 reads FQGNSA. CDR3: CASSLVRGLGGYTF. CDR3 nucleotide sequence: TGTGCCAGCAGCTTAGTTCGGGGGTTGGGCGGCTACACCTTC.

This clonotype was seen at least ten times. The chain links TRBV19 to TRBJ1-2; D not certain. CDR1 and CDR2 from the germline V gene are LNHDA and SQIVND (reference sequence). V was trimmed by 5 bases and J by 2 bases, leaving 12 bases between them. The CDR3 is 14 residues long. This CDR3 is CASSLFGENYGYTF. The DNA of the CDR3 is TGTGCCAGTAGTCTCTTTGGAGAAAACTATGGCTACACCTTC. The full variable domain, rest sourced from reference TRBV19 and TRBJ1-2, is DGGITQSPKYLFRKEGQNVTLSCEQNLNHDAMYWYRQDPGQGLRLIYYSQIVNDFQKGDIAEGYSVSREKKESFPLTVTSAQKNPTAFYLCASSLFGENYGYTFGSGTRLTVV.

This clonotype was observed at least ten times. This chain uses TRBV7-2 with TRBJ1-2; 7 bases map to TRBD1. Losses at the gene ends were 5 bases for V and 7 bases for J; bases not matched to a gene: 10. Germline V gives CDR1 SGHTA, CDR2 FQGNSA. The CDR3 covers 14 residues. In DNA form, the CDR3 reads TGTGCCAGCAGCCCGGGACAGAGCGCGGGTGGCTACACCTTC. Translated: CASSPGQSAGGYTF.

The V and J genes are TRBV6-1 and TRBJ2-3; TRBD1 agrees at 7 bases. J gave up 4 bases and V 6 bases, and 4 bases lay outside the gene matches. The CDR3 runs 13 residues. Germline lookup yields CDR1 MNHNS and CDR2 SASEGT. The CDR3 sequence: CASRDRDADTQYF. The CDR3, as DNA: TGTGCCAGCAGAGACAGGGATGCAGATACGCAGTATTTT.

This clonotype has at least ten counts. The J gene is TRBJ1-2, the V gene TRBV5-6; TRBD1 is a possible D gene (6 bases). The germline V gene has CDR1 SGHDT and CDR2 YYEEEE. This CDR3 is built from 16 residues. Trimming shortened V by 4 bases and J by 0 bases, and 16 bases separated the two germline ends. In DNA form, the CDR3 reads TGTGCCAGCAGCCGGGGGGCTTCGGTAGCTAACTATGGCTACACCTTC. Its protein is CASSRGASVANYGYTF.

To note about this clonotype: Being one base from a much bigger clone, this may be a read error. The chain has TRBV27 and TRBJ1-5; 8 bases are shared with TRBD1. Germline-derived CDR1 and CDR2 are MNHEY and SMNVEV (reference sequence). The CDR3 has 15 residues. V was pared by 8 bases and J by 1 base, with 7 bases of the junction left unmatched. This CDR3 reads CASLLTGVSNQPQHF. The DNA for the CDR3 is TGTGCCAGCCTTCTGACAGGGGTCAGCAATCAGCCCCAGCATTTT.

This clonotype was picked up many times. The chain couples TRBV2 to TRBJ1-6; D unclear. V shed 8 bases and J shed 9 bases, with 14 bases lying between them. Germline V gives CDR1 SNHLY, CDR2 FYNNEI. This CDR3 is 13 amino acids long. This chain's CDR3 is CASVVLVSSPLHF. The DNA of the CDR3 is TGTGCCAGCGTCGTCCTTGTCAGTTCACCCCTCCACTTT.

This clonotype has only a few counts. This chain uses TRBV20-1 with TRBJ1-2; TRBD1 is a possible D gene (6 bases). The CDR3 consists of 15 residues. Germline loops: CDR1 DFQATT, CDR2 SNEGSKA (reference sequence). V gave up 2 bases and J gave up 5 bases, with 18 bases separating them. CDR3 in amino acids: CSARTVPRTAYGYTF. The CDR3, as DNA: TGCAGTGCTAGAACAGTTCCGAGGACAGCGTATGGCTACACCTTC.

This clonotype was observed at least ten times. The chain combines TRBV6-1 with TRBJ2-5, with 9 bases fitting TRBD1. Losses at the gene ends were 5 bases for V and 5 bases for J; bases not matched to a gene: 9. The CDR3 contains 15 residues. Per the germline V gene, CDR1 is MNHNS and CDR2 is SASEGT. CDR3 sequence reads: CASSPLGTGSETQYF. In nucleotides, the CDR3 is TGTGCCAGCAGTCCGCTCGGGACAGGGAGTGAGACCCAGTACTTC.

At least ten counts were recorded for this clonotype. The chain couples TRBV28 to TRBJ1-1, with D unresolved. This CDR3 is built from 11 residues. The germline gives CDR1 MDHEN, CDR2 SYDVKM. Trimming took 5 bases from V and 4 from J, leaving 5 bases between them. DNA of the CDR3: TGTGCCAGCAGTCCCACCACTGAAGCTTTCTTT. It encodes CASSPTTEAFF.

This chain links TRBV4-1 with TRBJ1-1, with D perhaps TRBD1 (6 bases). In germline, CDR1 is MGHRA, CDR2 YSYEKL. CDR3 size: 18 residues. The V gene lost 4 bases and the J gene lost 1 base, with 22 bases spanning the gap. The CDR3 sequence: CASSRERGGGQTNTEAFF. In nucleotides, the CDR3 is TGCGCCAGCAGCCGAGAGAGGGGGGGGGGGCAGACGAACACTGAAGCTTTCTTT.

A word on this clonotype: Given a much more abundant clone one base away, this may be a read error. V and J are TRBV14 and TRBJ1-6, with 7 bases that match TRBD1. CDR1 SGHDN and CDR2 FVKESK come from the germline V gene. CDR3 length equals 16 residues. CDR3 bases: TGTGCCAGCAGCCAAGGGGCTGGGACAGATAATTCACACCTCCACTTT. It specifies CASSQGAGTDNSHLHF.

At least ten counts were recorded for this clonotype. V and J are TRBV12-3 or TRBV12-4 and TRBJ1-5, with 10 bases fitting TRBD1. This CDR3 is built from 14 residues. V shed 6 bases, J shed 7 bases, and the junction held 6 bases outside the gene matches. The CDR3 reads CASSPTGGDQPQHF. The DNA of the CDR3 is TGTGCCAGCAGCCCGACAGGGGGCGACCAGCCCCAGCATTTT.

This clonotype has ten or more counts. V usage is TRBV6-2 or TRBV6-3 and J usage is TRBJ2-5, with TRBD1 as a possible D gene (5 bases). From germline, CDR1 is MNHEY and CDR2 SVGEGT. The V end was cut by 2 bases, the J end by 5 bases, with 12 bases between. This CDR3 has 14 residues. For the CDR3, the DNA is TGTGCCAGCAGTTACGGAGACAGTGGCGAGACCCAGTACTTC. Its protein product is CASSYGDSGETQYF.

This clonotype was observed many times. The DNA of the CDR3 is TGTGCCAGCAGCTTGAACGGGATGAATTCACCCCTCCACTTT. Its translation: CASSLNGMNSPLHF. V usage is TRBV7-8 and J usage is TRBJ1-6; unclear D gene. Germline values: CDR1 SGHVS, CDR2 FQNEAQ. The V end was cut by 3 bases, the J end by 7 bases, with 10 bases between. The CDR3 loop spans 14 amino acids.

This clonotype was counted many times. The gene calls are TRBV20-1 and TRBJ2-7, with D possibly TRBD2 on 5 matching bases. CDR1 and CDR2 from the germline V gene are DFQATT and SNEGSKA (reference sequence). The length of the CDR3 is 10 residues. Trimming removed 5 bases from V and 9 bases from J, with 11 bases in between. CDR3 in amino acids: CSASYSGQYF. CDR3 sequence (DNA): TGCAGTGCTTCGTACAGCGGGCAGTACTTC.

This clonotype was counted at least ten times. J is TRBJ2-5 and V is TRBV27; 8 bases agree with TRBD1. This CDR3 is 13 amino acids long. In germline, CDR1 is MNHEY, CDR2 SMNVEV (reference sequence). With V trimmed by 10 bases and J by 2 bases, 6 bases remained unmatched. CDR3 residues: CATGRTGQETQYF. DNA of the CDR3: TGTGCCACCGGTAGGACAGGGCAAGAGACCCAGTACTTC.